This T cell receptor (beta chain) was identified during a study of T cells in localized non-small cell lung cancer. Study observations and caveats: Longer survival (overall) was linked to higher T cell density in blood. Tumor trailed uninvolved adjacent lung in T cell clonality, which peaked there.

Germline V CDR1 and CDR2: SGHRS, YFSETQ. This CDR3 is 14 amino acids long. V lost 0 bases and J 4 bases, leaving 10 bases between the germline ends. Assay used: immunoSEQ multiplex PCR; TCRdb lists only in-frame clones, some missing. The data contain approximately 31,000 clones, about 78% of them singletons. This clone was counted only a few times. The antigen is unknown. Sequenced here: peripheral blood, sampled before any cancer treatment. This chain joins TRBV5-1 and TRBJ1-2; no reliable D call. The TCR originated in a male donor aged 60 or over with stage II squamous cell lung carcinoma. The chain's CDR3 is CASSLGTRPYGYTF. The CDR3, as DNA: TGCGCCAGCAGCTTGGGAACACGGCCCTATGGCTACACCTTC.